The 28 T cell receptor beta chains below were found in one sample sequenced in a study of cytomegalovirus exposure and HLA in healthy donors. Both 60 Vbeta primers and 13 Jbeta primers went into the PCR. Clones were sequenced by immunoSEQ multiplex PCR, and TCRdb holds only the in-frame ones, with some missing. The table has about 210,000 clones, roughly 80% seen once. Material for sequencing was PBMCs. All receptors derive from a man younger than 40 in good health and CMV-seronegative.

The rearrangement uses TRBV27 and TRBJ1-2; 8 bases are a match to TRBD1. The CDR3 is made up of 15 amino acids. V shed 4 bases, J shed 0 bases, and the junction held 4 bases outside the gene matches. The germline V gene has CDR1 MNHEY and CDR2 SMNVEV (reference sequence). CDR3 loop: CASSSRQGTNYGYTF. CDR3 nucleotides: TGTGCCAGCAGTTCACGACAGGGGACTAACTATGGCTACACCTTC.

The rearrangement links TRBV6-1 to TRBJ2-7; TRBD2 aligns across 13 bases. The germline CDR1 and CDR2 sequences are MNHNS and SASEGT. J gave up 1 base and V 6 bases, and 3 bases lay outside the gene matches. There are 15 residues in the CDR3. The CDR3 nucleotides read TGTGCCAGCAGCGAACTAGCGGGGGGGTCCTACGAGCAGTACTTC. Translating it yields CASSELAGGSYEQYF.

The chain recombines TRBV9 with TRBJ1-3, with D perhaps matching TRBD1 (5 bases). This CDR3 comprises 17 residues. The germline V and J ends were trimmed by 0 bases and 0 bases, with 13 bases remaining between them. The germline V gene has CDR1 SGDLS and CDR2 YYNGEE. CDR3 nucleotides: TGTGCCAGCAGCGTAGCTTGGGCAGGGCACTCTGGAAACACCATATATTTT. Translated, it gives CASSVAWAGHSGNTIYF.

This chain links TRBV5-1 with TRBJ2-5, with a tentative D call TRBD1 (5 bases). CDR3 length equals 16 residues. V shed 7 bases and J shed 3 bases, with 22 bases lying between them. Germline-derived CDR1 and CDR2 are SGHRS and YFSETQ. The CDR3 bases are TGCGCCAGCGGACCAATCGGCTTAACAGGAAAAGAGACCCAGTACTTC. Translated, it gives CASGPIGLTGKETQYF.

The rearrangement links TRBV5-5 to TRBJ2-2, with 16 bases aligning to TRBD2. Trimming at V came to 1 base and at J to 10 bases, leaving 10 bases not matched to a gene. There are 18 residues in the CDR3. Germline lookup yields CDR1 SGHKS and CDR2 YYEKEE (reference sequence). CDR3: CASSLPGLAGGRFEELFF. Written as DNA, the CDR3 is TGTGCCAGCAGCTTGCCGGGACTAGCGGGGGGGCGGTTTGAGGAGCTGTTTTTT.

The rearrangement links TRBV13 to TRBJ1-2; TRBD1 matches at 7 bases. J lost 4 bases, V lost 4 bases, and 12 bases had no gene match. The CDR3 has 16 amino acids. Germline assignment: CDR1 PRHDT and CDR2 FYEKMQ (reference sequence). CDR3 in amino acids: CASSSQQGPGAYGYTF. The CDR3 nucleotides read TGTGCCAGCAGCTCACAACAGGGGCCAGGGGCCTATGGCTACACCTTC.

The chain is built from TRBV11-2 and TRBJ2-7; no firm D call. Trimming stripped 0 bases from V and 4 bases from J, with 10 bases between. The CDR3 has 14 amino acids. The germline V gene has CDR1 SGHAT and CDR2 FQNNGV. The CDR3 loop reads CASSLDSVEYEQYF. The DNA of the CDR3 is TGTGCCAGCAGCTTAGATTCGGTAGAATACGAGCAGTACTTC.

The chain has TRBV5-6 and TRBJ1-2; D is unresolved. Germline V gene lookup returns CDR1 SGHDT and CDR2 YYEEEE. This CDR3 spans 17 amino acids. V lost 0 bases and J lost 2, with 17 bases in between. This chain's CDR3 is CASSLDTRWAENYGYTF. CDR3 DNA: TGTGCCAGCAGCTTGGATACCCGCTGGGCAGAGAACTATGGCTACACCTTC.

This clone was seen repeatedly, ten times or more. In DNA form, the CDR3 reads TGTGCCACCTCCTACAGGGGGCAGGGAACTGAAGCTTTCTTT. Translation: CATSYRGQGTEAFF. The V call is TRBV11-2, the J call TRBJ1-1; the match to TRBD1 covers 9 bases. Per the germline V gene, CDR1 is SGHAT and CDR2 is FQNNGV. The CDR3 covers 14 residues. Trimming at V came to 10 bases and at J to 5 bases, leaving 11 bases not matched to a gene.

The genes are TRBV15 and TRBJ1-5; no firm D call. Germline lookup yields CDR1 LNHNV and CDR2 YYDKDF (reference sequence). Trimming stripped 4 bases from V and 1 base from J, with 5 bases between. CDR3 length equals 13 residues. CDR3 sequence reads: CATSIVSNQPQHF. The CDR3 nucleotides are TGTGCCACCAGCATAGTGAGCAATCAGCCCCAGCATTTT.

This sequence joins TRBV7-9 and TRBJ2-7, with 7 positions matching TRBD1. The CDR3 spans 15 residues. The V segment lost 4 bases and the J segment 5 bases; nucleotides outside the gene matches: 11. From germline, CDR1 is SEHNR and CDR2 FQNEAQ (reference sequence). The CDR3 sequence is CASSSRDSEVHEQYF. CDR3 DNA sequence: TGTGCCAGCAGCTCCCGGGACAGCGAGGTCCACGAGCAGTACTTC. The full variable domain, with the rest looked up from reference TRBV7-9 and TRBJ2-7, is DTGVSQNPRHKITKRGQNVTFRCDPISEHNRLYWYRQTLGQGPEFLTYFQNEAQLEKSRLLSDRFSAERPKGSFSTLEIQRTEQGDSAMYLCASSSRDSEVHEQYFGPGTRLTVT.

The rearrangement uses TRBV6-1 and TRBJ1-1; perhaps TRBD1 as D (6 bases). Deletions cut 7 bases from V and 7 bases from J, with 22 bases between. The CDR3 extends over 15 amino acids. The V gene's germline CDR1 is MNHNS and CDR2 SASEGT. For the CDR3, the DNA is TGTGCCAGCACCGGGCACTCAGGGAGGGGGAATGAAGCTTTCTTT. Translating gives CASTGHSGRGNEAFF.

The chain joins TRBV19 to TRBJ1-1, with D possibly being TRBD1 (5 bases). Germline CDR1 reads LNHDA; CDR2 reads SQIVND (reference sequence). The CDR3 runs to 15 residues. V was pared by 3 bases and J by 0 bases, with 11 bases between. CDR3 DNA: TGTGCCAGTAGTATGGGGGGTGTGATGAACACTGAAGCTTTCTTT. It codes for CASSMGGVMNTEAFF.

This chain links TRBV7-8 with TRBJ1-5; 7 bases align to TRBD1. From germline, CDR1 is SGHVS and CDR2 FQNEAQ. V dropped 1 base and J dropped 3; count of bases not matched to a gene: 9. The CDR3 length is 17 residues. CDR3: CASSLDRGQSLNQPQHF. The CDR3 DNA follows: TGTGCCAGCAGCTTAGACCGGGGACAGTCCCTCAATCAGCCCCAGCATTTT. The full variable domain, in which reference TRBV7-8 and TRBJ1-5 provide the parts outside the CDR3, is GAGVSQSPRYKVAKRGQDVALRCDPISGHVSLFWYQQALGQGPEFLTYFQNEAQLDKSGLPSDRFFAERPEGSVSTLKIQRTQQEDSAVYLCASSLDRGQSLNQPQHFGDGTRLSIL.

The sample holds a few counts of this clone. A read error may account for a junction end that differs from germline. The J gene is TRBJ1-4, the V gene TRBV28; 7 nucleotides line up with TRBD1. CDR1 is MDHEN, CDR2 SYDVKM, per germline. The CDR3 totals 13 residues. The CDR3 loop reads CASSGTENEELFF. CDR3 sequence (DNA): TGTGCCAGTAGCGGGACAGAAAATGAAGAACTGTTTTTT.

The CDR3 is CASSFSTRDSSYEQYF. CDR3 DNA: TGTGCCAGCAGCTTTAGCACTAGGGACAGCTCCTACGAGCAGTACTTC. This sequence joins TRBV11-2 and TRBJ2-7; 7 bases line up with TRBD1. From germline, CDR1 is SGHAT and CDR2 FQNNGV. V shed 3 bases and J 0 bases; nucleotides not matched to a gene: 8. CDR3 length equals 16 residues. The full variable domain, completed using reference TRBV11-2 and TRBJ2-7, is EAGVAQSPRYKIIEKRQSVAFWCNPISGHATLYWYQQILGQGPKLLIQFQNNGVVDDSQLPKDRFSAERLKGVDSTLKIQPAKLEDSAVYLCASSFSTRDSSYEQYFGPGTRLTVT.

The chain couples TRBV5-1 to TRBJ2-5; D may be TRBD2 (6 bases). Trimming took off 4 bases at V and 4 bases at J, with 20 bases between the two ends. CDR3 length: 16 amino acids. CDR1 and CDR2 (germline): SGHRS, YFSETQ. The CDR3 spells CASSPTGRGFGETQYF. In DNA, the CDR3 is TGCGCCAGCAGCCCAACGGGCCGGGGGTTTGGAGAGACCCAGTACTTC.

The J gene is TRBJ2-7, the V gene TRBV5-4; 7 positions match TRBD2. Looked up from germline, CDR1 is SGHNT and CDR2 is YYREEE (reference sequence). The CDR3 sequence is 11 residues long. The trim removed 4 bases at V and 8 bases at J, leaving 3 bases unmatched. CDR3 in amino acids: CASSLSGQQYF. The CDR3 DNA sequence: TGTGCCAGCAGCCTTAGCGGGCAGCAGTACTTC. The variable domain in full, completed from reference TRBV5-4 and TRBJ2-7, reads ETGVTQSPTHLIKTRGQQVTLRCSSQSGHNTVSWYQQALGQGPQFIFQYYREEENGRGNFPPRFSGLQFPNYSSELNVNALELDDSALYLCASSLSGQQYFGPGTRLTVT.

This clone was detected once. This chain uses TRBV5-4 with TRBJ1-2; 8 bases line up with TRBD1. The CDR3 has 14 residues. The V gene's germline CDR1 is SGHNT and CDR2 YYREEE (reference sequence). V lost 5 bases, J lost 6 bases, and 9 bases stayed unmatched. The CDR3, as DNA: TGTGCCAGCAGGAACCGGGACAGGACGGATGGCTACACCTTC. The encoded protein is CASRNRDRTDGYTF. Full variable domain (rest looked up from reference TRBV5-4 and TRBJ1-2): ETGVTQSPTHLIKTRGQQVTLRCSSQSGHNTVSWYQQALGQGPQFIFQYYREEENGRGNFPPRFSGLQFPNYSSELNVNALELDDSALYLCASRNRDRTDGYTFGSGTRLTVV.

Only a few counts were recorded for this clone. This chain links TRBV4-1 with TRBJ2-5, with TRBD2 matching 13 bases. V lost 3 bases to trimming and J lost 5 bases; unmatched junction nucleotides: 3. Per the germline V gene, CDR1 is MGHRA and CDR2 is YSYEKL. The CDR3 length is 15 residues. CDR3 sequence: CASSQTSGGRETQYF. CDR3 nucleotides: TGCGCCAGCAGCCAGACTAGCGGGGGGAGGGAGACCCAGTACTTC.

The chain carries TRBV4-3 and TRBJ2-7; TRBD1 aligns across 7 bases. The CDR3 has 15 amino acids. Trimming at V came to 0 bases and at J to 4 bases, leaving 6 bases not matched to a gene. Looked up from germline, CDR1 is LGHNA and CDR2 is YSLEER. The CDR3 spells CASSQEAGGRYEQYF. CDR3 nucleotides: TGCGCCAGCAGCCAAGAGGCAGGGGGTCGGTACGAGCAGTACTTC.

The chain joins TRBV6-4 to TRBJ2-1, with TRBD1 matching over 9 bases. Germline V gives CDR1 MRHNA, CDR2 SNTAGT. The CDR3 has 11 residues. The chain's CDR3 is CAGTGINEQFF. The DNA of the CDR3 is TGTGCAGGGACAGGGATCAATGAGCAGTTCTTC.

This clone was counted a single time. The chain joins TRBV18 to TRBJ1-4; D may be TRBD1 (5 bases). The V end lost 4 bases, the J end lost 4 bases, and 7 bases lay between the germline ends. CDR1 is KGHSH, CDR2 LQKENI, per germline. The CDR3 loop spans 13 amino acids. The CDR3 DNA sequence: TGTGCCAGCTCACAGGGGTTTAATGAAAAACTGTTTTTT. Protein product: CASSQGFNEKLFF.

The chain joins TRBV7-9 to TRBJ2-1; 7 nucleotides match TRBD1. Germline V lookup: CDR1 SEHNR, CDR2 FQNEAQ (reference sequence). The CDR3 runs to 16 residues. The V gene end was trimmed by 2 bases and the J gene end by 4 bases; junction bases not matched to a gene: 8. The CDR3 is CASSLLGTATYNEQFF. The CDR3 nucleotides read TGTGCCAGCAGCTTACTGGGGACAGCGACATACAATGAGCAGTTCTTC.

The chain employs TRBV9 and TRBJ2-2, with TRBD2 matching 10 bases. The V segment lost 0 bases and the J segment 1 base; nucleotides outside the gene matches: 0. The CDR3 sequence is 16 residues long. Germline V gene data show CDR1 as SGDLS and CDR2 as YYNGEE. CDR3 sequence reads: CASSVASGGNTGELFF. The CDR3 DNA sequence: TGTGCCAGCAGCGTAGCTAGCGGGGGGAACACCGGGGAGCTGTTTTTT.

In this sample, this clone turned up once. CDR3 sequence: CASSPTGRAEQYF. CDR3 coding DNA: TGTGCCAGCAGTCCTACAGGGAGGGCCGAGCAGTACTTC. The V call is TRBV7-9, the J call TRBJ2-7; tentatively, D is TRBD2 (7 bases). V gave up 6 bases and J gave up 6 bases, with 15 bases separating them. The CDR3 has 13 residues. The V gene's germline CDR1 is SEHNR and CDR2 FQNEAQ (reference sequence).

The chain uses TRBV6-5 and TRBJ1-5; D remains unclear. The CDR3 length is 15 residues. Germline V gives CDR1 MNHEY, CDR2 SVGAGI. V gave up 0 bases and J gave up 0 bases, with 6 bases separating them. The chain's CDR3 is CASSYSAVSNQPQHF. The CDR3 nucleotides read TGTGCCAGCAGTTACTCTGCAGTTAGCAATCAGCCCCAGCATTTT.

This clone was counted once. The chain uses TRBV28 and TRBJ1-2, with TRBD1 matching 7 bases. V lost 4 bases and J lost 5; bases outside the gene matches: 10. CDR1 is MDHEN and CDR2 is SYDVKM in the germline V gene. The CDR3 totals 15 residues. CDR3 loop: CASSSPWTGGYGYTF. CDR3 DNA sequence: TGTGCCAGCAGTTCTCCCTGGACAGGTGGATATGGCTACACCTTC.